The 5 T cell receptor beta chains reported below all come from one sample, sequenced in a study of T cells in Graves' hyperthyroidism and ophthalmopathy. Regions amplified from RNA transcripts were the TCR beta CDR3 regions. In the first-round RT-PCR of the TCR CDR3, the HTBI primer set was used. Each CDR3 protein is one row after TCRdb ran MiXCR on the multiplex PCR reads. This table holds 500,000 to 800,000 distinct CDR3 sequences, 40% to 55% found once. What was sequenced was peripheral blood or thyroid tissue (not recorded which). The origin of the receptors is an adult man with Graves' disease, either hyperthyroidism or ophthalmopathy (not recorded which).

This clonotype was found many times. The gene calls are TRBV25-1 and TRBJ2-7; TRBD1 might be the D (5 bases). Trimming removed 1 base at V and 3 bases at J, with 19 bases between. Germline V CDR1 and CDR2: MGHDK, SYGVNS. This CDR3 is 17 amino acids long. The CDR3 loop is CASSESFPQGPHYEQYF. The CDR3 DNA reads TGTGCCAGCAGTGAATCATTTCCTCAGGGTCCCCACTACGAGCAGTACTTC.

Written as DNA, the CDR3 is TGTGCCAGCAGCCTTACTTTCTCTGGAAACACCATATATTTT. Its protein product is CASSLTFSGNTIYF. The chain couples TRBV12-3 or TRBV12-4 to TRBJ1-3; no definite D call. Trimming took off 6 bases at V and 0 bases at J, with 9 bases between the two ends. This CDR3 spans 14 amino acids.

This chain joins TRBV5-1 and TRBJ2-7; 10 bases are a match to TRBD1. J gave up 4 bases and V 0 bases, and 7 bases lay outside the gene matches. CDR1 and CDR2 from the germline V gene are SGHRS and YFSETQ. The CDR3 runs 16 residues. CDR3 in DNA: TGCGCCAGCAGCTTGGGGCCACGGGGACAGGGGTACGAGCAGTACTTC. Translating gives CASSLGPRGQGYEQYF. The full variable domain, completed using reference TRBV5-1 and TRBJ2-7, is KAGVTQTPRYLIKTRGQQVTLSCSPISGHRSVSWYQQTPGQGLQFLFEYFSETQRNKGNFPGRFSGRQFSNSRSEMNVSTLELGDSALYLCASSLGPRGQGYEQYFGPGTRLTVT.

About this clonotype: Given a much more abundant clone one base away, this may be a read error. The rearrangement joins TRBV25-1 to TRBJ2-7; 9 bases are shared with TRBD1. The J segment lost 7 bases and the V segment lost 8 bases, leaving 6 bases of the junction unmatched. CDR1 and CDR2 (germline): MGHDK, SYGVNS. The CDR3 spans 12 residues. The CDR3 sequence is CASGTGRGEQYF. Written as DNA, the CDR3 is TGTGCCAGCGGGACAGGGAGAGGGGAGCAGTACTTC.

This clonotype has a count of ten or more. The chain couples TRBV2 to TRBJ1-2; 7 nucleotides match TRBD1. The junction had 3 bases not matched to a gene; V was cut back by 8 bases and J by 6 bases. The CDR3 length is 11 residues. Germline V gives CDR1 SNHLY, CDR2 FYNNEI. CDR3 bases: TGTGCCAGCCGACAGGGTGATGGCTACACCTTC. Its protein is CASRQGDGYTF.